Listed here are 21 T cell receptor beta chains from one sample, sequenced in a study of T cells expressing NK-cell markers. No DNA is given; TCRdb re-called the 5' RACE reads and lists each CDR3 protein once. Listed are 500,000 to 600,000 distinct CDR3 sequences; 3% to 4.5% falls within the top ten. Sequencing used blood T cells: a sorted CD56 or NKG2C T cell subset, CD4+ or CD8+ T cells, or bulk PBMC T cells (not recorded which). Source of these receptors: a young man in good health.

The chain employs TRBV20-1 and TRBJ2-5; with no DNA, the TCRdb D assignment of TRBD1 cannot be verified. This CDR3 has 13 residues. Germline V gives CDR1 DFQATT, CDR2 SNEGSKA (reference sequence). The CDR3 sequence is CSAKTGPQETQYF.

This chain links TRBV4-1 with TRBJ2-5; the TCRdb call, TRBD1, lacks DNA for checking. Germline values: CDR1 MGHRA, CDR2 YSYEKL. The CDR3 is made up of 14 amino acids. CDR3 protein: CASSQTGTKETQYF.

The rearrangement links TRBV5-1 to TRBJ2-1. The CDR3 is 13 amino acids. The germline CDR1 and CDR2 sequences are SGHRS and YFSETQ. This chain's CDR3 is CASSFSELNEQFF.

The rearrangement uses TRBV20-1 and TRBJ2-1; TCRdb calls TRBD2, which cannot be checked without DNA. The CDR3 consists of 19 residues. Germline-derived CDR1 and CDR2 are DFQATT and SNEGSKA (reference sequence). CDR3: CSARDLNPFSSGILSQQFF.

CDR3 region: CASSSSGITETQYF. V is TRBV27 and J is TRBJ2-5; TCRdb calls TRBD2, which cannot be checked without DNA. The germline V gene has CDR1 MNHEY and CDR2 SMNVEV (reference sequence). CDR3 length: 14 residues.

J is TRBJ2-5 and V is TRBV30; TCRdb returns TRBD2, unconfirmable since there is no DNA. Looked up from germline, CDR1 is GTSNPN and CDR2 is SVGIG (reference sequence). This CDR3 spans 15 amino acids. This chain's CDR3 is CAWRGSGSPVETQYF.

This chain links TRBV18 with TRBJ2-7; the D call from TCRdb, TRBD2, cannot be confirmed without DNA. Germline V gene sequence: CDR1 KGHSH, CDR2 LQKENI. There are 17 residues in the CDR3. CDR3 loop: CASSPPASGRARGEQYF.

The rearrangement uses TRBV6-4 and TRBJ1-3. Per the germline V gene, CDR1 is MRHNA and CDR2 is SNTAGT. The CDR3 totals 15 residues. CDR3 amino acids: CASISHNRIRNTIYF.

The rearrangement links TRBV18 to TRBJ2-4; the TCRdb call, TRBD2, lacks DNA for checking. Germline CDR1 is KGHSH and CDR2 is LQKENI. The CDR3 consists of 15 residues. This CDR3 reads CASSPSGRQKNIQYF.

This chain links TRBV11-3 with TRBJ1-4; there is no DNA to check the TCRdb D call of TRBD1. The CDR3 spans 16 residues. CDR1 SGHNT and CDR2 YENEEA come from the germline V gene. The CDR3 sequence is CASSPQTTGTNEKLFF.

The rearrangement uses TRBV5-1 and TRBJ1-1. The CDR3 has 14 residues. Per the germline V gene, CDR1 is SGHRS and CDR2 is YFSETQ. The CDR3 protein is CASNDNTGSTEAFF. Combining the CDR3 with reference TRBV5-1 and TRBJ1-1 gives the whole variable domain KAGVTQTPRYLIKTRGQQVTLSCSPISGHRSVSWYQQTPGQGLQFLFEYFSETQRNKGNFPGRFSGRQFSNSRSEMNVSTLELGDSALYLCASNDNTGSTEAFFGQGTRLTVV.

The chain couples TRBV2 to TRBJ2-4; without DNA, the TCRdb call of TRBD1 cannot be checked. Looked up from germline, CDR1 is SNHLY and CDR2 is FYNNEI. The CDR3 runs to 15 residues. The CDR3 spells CASSNRGVAKNIQYF.

The V and J genes are TRBV7-2 and TRBJ2-1; as DNA is missing, the TRBD1 call by TCRdb cannot be tested. The CDR3 is made up of 14 amino acids. From germline, CDR1 is SGHTA and CDR2 FQGNSA. The CDR3 here is CASSRDRAGNEQFF.

The V gene is TRBV5-1, the J gene TRBJ2-3; TCRdb names TRBD2, which stays unverified in the absence of DNA. The CDR3 runs to 17 residues. The germline V gene has CDR1 SGHRS and CDR2 YFSETQ. This CDR3 reads CASSGLMSGQGEDTQYF.

CDR3 in amino acids: CASRGDPQANEQFF. V is TRBV12-3 or TRBV12-4 and J is TRBJ2-1; TCRdb returns TRBD2, unconfirmable since there is no DNA. The CDR3 sequence is 14 residues long.

The genes are TRBV7-9 and TRBJ2-7; TCRdb reports TRBD1, a call that lacks DNA to check it against. This CDR3 spans 12 amino acids. CDR1 is SEHNR, CDR2 FQNEAQ, per germline (reference sequence). The CDR3 protein is CASSYTGVEQYF.

This sequence joins TRBV20-1 and TRBJ2-1; TCRdb's D call of TRBD1 is untestable without DNA. Germline lookup yields CDR1 DFQATT and CDR2 SNEGSKA (reference sequence). This CDR3 has 15 amino acids. The CDR3 spells CSADQAGESFDEQFF.

The chain is built from TRBV18 and TRBJ2-3; TCRdb selects TRBD2, and the lack of DNA leaves this call unchecked. The CDR3 runs to 18 residues. The V gene's germline CDR1 is KGHSH and CDR2 LQKENI. CDR3 sequence: CASSPLVLAGGQTDTQYF.

The chain is built from TRBV6-1 and TRBJ1-6; TCRdb's D call of TRBD1 is untestable without DNA. CDR1 is MNHNS, CDR2 SASEGT, per germline. The CDR3 length is 15 residues. CDR3 region: CASRRLYRTDSPLHF.

The V gene is TRBV5-1, the J gene TRBJ2-3; TCRdb names TRBD2, which stays unverified in the absence of DNA. Germline V CDR1 and CDR2: SGHRS, YFSETQ. The CDR3 runs 14 residues. Here the CDR3 reads CASSSEQSGDTQYF.

The gene calls are TRBV12-3 or TRBV12-4 and TRBJ2-1; the TCRdb call, TRBD2, lacks DNA for checking. CDR3 length: 16 amino acids. This chain's CDR3 is CASSTLSGRARNEQFF.